This TCR beta chain was sequenced during a study of blood T cell repertoires in COVID-19. The overall study: Sites across the United States, Italy and Spain contributed samples from acute and convalescent COVID-19. Nucleic acid was either cDNA or gDNA, and it came from T cells, B-cell-depleted T cells, or PBMCs.

Per the study methods: Nucleated cell counts were estimated from reference gene primer amplification. Using immunoSEQ multiplex PCR, the repertoire was profiled, and TCRdb retains in-frame clones only, with some absent. That table is the source of V, J and clone size, and D and trimming were worked out from the DNA. The sample holds roughly 120,000 clones, 75% to 80% seen once. CDR1 is SGHRS and CDR2 is YFSETQ in the germline V gene. With 4 bases clipped from V and 5 bases from J, the junction kept 13 bases outside the gene matches. The CDR3 runs to 16 residues. The source of this sequence is a woman of 80 years or more with active or convalescent COVID-19. This chain uses TRBV5-1 with TRBJ2-5, with 8 bases that match TRBD2. Sequenced material: peripheral blood. The CDR3 DNA reads as TGCGCCAGCAGCCCCCCGGGGAGCGGGAGACCCGAGACCCAGTACTTC. Protein: CASSPPGSGRPETQYF.